This T cell receptor (beta chain) was sequenced for a study of PD-1 blockade in classical Hodgkin lymphoma (dated by TCRdb to 2018 to 2020). Regarding the complete study: Nivolumab dosing was 3 mg/kg intravenously every 2 weeks, continuing until either disease progression or unacceptable toxicity. The study used CyTOF and TCR beta sequencing to define a peripheral blood immune signature of response to PD-1 blockade in classical Hodgkin lymphoma.

Genomic DNA was isolated using the Qiagen DNeasy kit from unsorted PBMCs as well as from negatively selected CD4+ and CD8+ fractions. Using primers that anneal to V and J segments, immunoSEQ multiplex PCR amplified the TCR beta CDR3 regions. A synthetic immune receptor repertoire was used to minimize amplification bias, and any residual bias was removed computationally once sequencing was done. The original methods were these. Custom Python scripts were used to quantify repertoire diversity as the Shannon entropy index. Unsorted, CD4+ and CD8+ repertoires were analyzed separately, except in combined analyses where CD4+ and CD8+ sequences were merged in silico. A clone was considered expanded if an increase in frequency of at least 2-fold after treatment relative to C1D1 was found, and a pseudocount of 0.5 was applied to clones undetected at baseline. Singleton clones were defined as clones with 0 or 1 copy at C1D1, and non-singleton clones were defined as clones with 2 or more copies. Clones expanded in unsorted samples were annotated as CD4+, CD8+ or unknown by matching protein sequences in sorted samples from the same patient. Diversity changes from C1D1 to C4D1 were tested in paired samples using Wilcoxon tests. TCRdb's version of the immuneACCESS table is confined to in-frame rearrangements and falls short of the full clone set. An unresolved V gene accounts for under half of the shortfall where checked; the remainder is of unknown origin. V and J calls and clone size are given by that table; D and trimming were obtained from the DNA. This sample has 22,000 or so clones in its table, and 75% to 85% of those were observed once. Roughly two fifths of the sample belongs to the ten largest clones.

This clone occurred a few times. Its antigen remains undetermined. No much larger clonotype is one base removed from it; base qualities were not supplied. Study-wide conclusions, independent of this receptor: Only a single clinical trial cohort was studied, and what caused the repertoire differences, possibly disease activity or prior therapy, remained undefined. CD4+ but not CD8+ TCR diversity rose significantly by C4D1 (p=0.0027 vs p=0.16), most apparent in complete responders (p=0.02). Among trial patients, those achieving complete response had baseline diversity similar to that of newly diagnosed patients, while diversity was significantly lower in partial responders and progressors. Patients starting nivolumab less than 1 year after ASCT had lower diversity and were excluded from later analyses to avoid confounding by immune reconstitution. Newly diagnosed patients were reported to have lower baseline TCR diversity than healthy donors, and relapsed/refractory patients were reported to have lower baseline TCR diversity still.

The sample's time point label, decoded: cycle 2 day 1 (C2D1) of nivolumab. Every trial patient had relapsed after autologous stem cell transplantation, and cohorts A, B and C differed in prior brentuximab vedotin exposure. The trial cohort comprised some 60 patients with relapsed/refractory classical Hodgkin lymphoma whose best overall responses were complete response, partial response or progressive disease. Single-agent nivolumab was administered to trial patients in the multi-cohort phase II CheckMate 205 trial. An independent review committee assessed best overall response by applying the 2007 International Working Group response criteria. Trial PBMCs were collected immediately before nivolumab initiation (C1D1) and during therapy at cycle 2 day 1 and cycle 4 day 1. Peripheral blood was collected in 8 mL Vacutainer Cell Preparation Tubes, from which PBMCs were isolated by centrifugation and then cryopreserved.

Including cysteine and phenylalanine, the CDR3 has 14 amino acids. The retained sequence is limited to the CDR3, 42 bases, with the frame set at the first base. According to the germline V gene (reference sequence), CDR1 reads SEHNR and CDR2 reads FQNEAQ. V sheds 6 bases and J sheds 0 bases, leaving 9 bases between their ends. The sequence is built from TRBV7-9 and TRBJ1-3, with no D gene named confidently. This sample comprised peripheral blood mononuclear cells (PBMCs), obtained before the second cycle of nivolumab. The receptor was isolated from a human donor with classical Hodgkin lymphoma. The DNA sequence is TGTGCCAGCAGTCTAGAAAGCTCTGGAAACACCATATATTTT. This encodes CASSLESSGNTIYF. The entire variable domain, with the stretches around the CDR3 drawn from the reference TRBV7-9 and TRBJ1-3 proteins, is DTGVSQNPRHKITKRGQNVTFRCDPISEHNRLYWYRQTLGQGPEFLTYFQNEAQLEKSRLLSDRFSAERPKGSFSTLEIQRTEQGDSAMYLCASSLESSGNTIYFGEGSWLTVV.